The entry below gives a single TCR beta chain sequence along with its context. Its antigen is currently unknown. This CDR3 spans 15 amino acids. V was clipped by 4 bases and J by 2 bases; unmatched bases: 4. Germline V gene sequence: CDR1 SGHTA, CDR2 FQGTGA. Assay used: immunoSEQ multiplex PCR; TCRdb lists only in-frame clones, some missing. Altogether approximately 30,000 clones are present, over 85% being singletons, with the ten largest covering approximately 0.94%. The sample originates from a study of OX40 agonist ivuxolimab in advanced cancers. Turning to the study itself: Males comprised roughly four fifths of the group, whose mean age was approximately 62 years (range 23 to 79). Findings and limits, study-wide: Clonal expansion in partial responders at 0.1-3.0 mg/kg ranked among the lowest. Relative to CD4+ cells, CD8+ T cells on average had more expanded clones.

The rearrangement links TRBV7-3 to TRBJ2-1; 8 positions match TRBD2. The origin of this receptor is an adult with an advanced solid tumor such as melanoma, head and neck, liver or kidney cancer. Material: CD4+ or CD8+ T cells sorted from blood, obtained in a trial of the OX40 agonist ivuxolimab. The CDR3 sequence: CASSYSGGPYNEQFF. The CDR3 DNA follows: TGTGCCAGCAGCTATTCGGGGGGGCCCTACAATGAGCAGTTCTTC.